A single sample is the source of the 30 T cell receptor beta chains below, sequenced in a study of blood T cell repertoires in COVID-19. The protocol was immunoSEQ multiplex PCR, while the TCRdb copy is restricted to in-frame clones and leaves out a portion. The sample records about 160,000 clones, approximately 82% being singletons. The sample comprised peripheral blood. These receptors were obtained from a man between 65 and 79 years old who had recovered from COVID-19.

The V and J genes are TRBV6-2 or TRBV6-3 and TRBJ2-2, with D hard to call. V dropped 0 bases and J dropped 6 bases, with 11 bases sitting between them. This CDR3 contains 15 residues. The germline V gene encodes CDR1 MNHEY and CDR2 SVGEGT. CDR3 amino acids: CASSYSIFAAGELFF. In DNA form, the CDR3 reads TGTGCCAGCAGTTACTCGATATTCGCGGCCGGGGAGCTGTTTTTT.

This clone was detected only a few times. This chain connects TRBV7-2 to TRBJ1-3; D is unclear. CDR1 is SGHTA, CDR2 FQGNSA, per germline. There are 13 residues in the CDR3. Deletions cut 4 bases from V and 3 bases from J, with 7 bases between. The CDR3 sequence: CASSSTFGNTIYF. DNA for the CDR3: TGTGCCAGCAGCTCCACATTTGGAAACACCATATATTTT. Variable domain in full (rest from reference TRBV7-2 and TRBJ1-3): GAGVSQSPSNKVTEKGKDVELRCDPISGHTALYWYRQSLGQGLEFLIYFQGNSAPDKSGLPSDRFSAERTGGSVSTLTIQRTQQEDSAVYLCASSSTFGNTIYFGEGSWLTVV.

The chain recombines TRBV3-1 (or the pseudogene TRBV3-2) with TRBJ1-3, with 8 positions matching TRBD1. The ends lost 9 bases at V and 4 bases at J; junction bases unmatched: 5. Germline lookup yields CDR1 LGHDT and CDR2 YNNKEL (reference sequence). The CDR3 runs to 13 residues. As DNA, the CDR3 is TGTGCCAGTGTACAGGGGGGGGGAAACACCATATATTTT. Encoded protein: CASVQGGGNTIYF.

The V call is TRBV6-1, the J call TRBJ2-2; D remains ambiguous. Trimming took 0 bases from V and 7 from J, leaving 3 bases between them. The CDR3 spans 12 residues. Germline CDR1 reads MNHNS; CDR2 reads SASEGT. The CDR3 sequence is CASSEARGELFF. Here the CDR3 DNA reads TGTGCCAGCAGTGAAGCCCGCGGGGAGCTGTTTTTT.

The rearrangement links TRBV6-1 to TRBJ1-4, with D unclear. CDR3 length: 14 residues. Trimming pared 2 bases from V and 8 bases from J, leaving 12 bases between. Germline assignment: CDR1 MNHNS and CDR2 SASEGT. The CDR3 coding sequence is TGTGCCAGCAGTGAAACAGTTCTCCCCGAAAAACTGTTTTTT. Amino acid sequence: CASSETVLPEKLFF.

V usage is TRBV14 and J usage is TRBJ1-1; 8 bases match TRBD1. Germline V gene lookup returns CDR1 SGHDN and CDR2 FVKESK. V shed 3 bases, J shed 5 bases, and the junction held 2 bases outside the gene matches. The CDR3 has 13 residues. CDR3 sequence reads: CASSQDRVTEAFF. CDR3 DNA: TGTGCCAGCAGCCAGGACAGGGTGACTGAAGCTTTCTTT. Full variable domain (missing parts from reference TRBV14 and TRBJ1-1): EAGVTQFPSHSVIEKGQTVTLRCDPISGHDNLYWYRRVMGKEIKFLLHFVKESKQDESGMPNNRFLAERTGGTYSTLKVQPAELEDSGVYFCASSQDRVTEAFFGQGTRLTVV.

This rearrangement joins TRBV7-9 to TRBJ1-4, with a possible D match to TRBD1 (6 bases). Germline CDR1 SEHNR, CDR2 FQNEAQ (reference sequence). This CDR3 region has 14 residues. V lost 5 bases, J lost 4 bases, and 11 bases lay in between. CDR3 sequence: CASSEDRRNEKLFF. CDR3 DNA: TGTGCCAGCAGCGAGGACAGACGTAATGAAAAACTGTTTTTT.

This chain connects TRBV6-6 to TRBJ1-1; the match to TRBD1 covers 7 bases. Germline V lookup: CDR1 MNHNY, CDR2 SVGAGI (reference sequence). The CDR3 loop spans 14 amino acids. Trimming cost V 4 bases and J 4 bases; bases outside gene matches: 6. This CDR3 is CASSLKGAGTEAFF. CDR3 DNA: TGTGCCAGCAGTTTAAAGGGGGCCGGCACTGAAGCTTTCTTT.

The chain uses TRBV4-1 and TRBJ2-7; 11 bases are shared with TRBD2. Germline V gives CDR1 MGHRA, CDR2 YSYEKL. This CDR3 comprises 16 residues. The V segment lost 3 bases and the J segment 8 bases; nucleotides outside the gene matches: 12. The CDR3 is CASSQSPLAGDTKQYF. CDR3 in DNA: TGCGCCAGCAGCCAGTCGCCACTAGCGGGAGACACAAAGCAGTACTTC.

The J gene is TRBJ2-1, the V gene TRBV4-1; TRBD2 matches at 10 bases. This CDR3 is 20 amino acids long. Germline trimming cut 0 bases from V and 0 bases from J; bases unmatched to any gene: 11. Per germline, CDR1 MGHRA and CDR2 YSYEKL. The CDR3 sequence: CASSQEKVAGGPSSYNEQFF. Written as DNA, the CDR3 is TGCGCCAGCAGCCAAGAAAAGGTAGCGGGAGGCCCTAGCTCCTACAATGAGCAGTTCTTC.

This clone was recorded only once. The chain carries TRBV6-4 and TRBJ1-2; 7 bases are shared with TRBD1. CDR3 length equals 14 residues. Trimming at V came to 0 bases and at J to 4 bases, leaving 2 bases not matched to a gene. Germline CDR1 is MRHNA and CDR2 is SNTAGT. The CDR3 bases are TGTGCCAGCAGTGACTCGTCAGGGGGCTATGGCTACACCTTC. This gives the protein CASSDSSGGYGYTF.

J is TRBJ2-3 and V is TRBV7-2, with 12 bases lining up with TRBD2. The CDR3 runs to 17 residues. Germline V gene lookup returns CDR1 SGHTA and CDR2 FQGNSA. The ends lost 5 bases at V and 0 bases at J; junction bases unmatched: 6. The CDR3 reads CASSQLAGGPSTDTQYF. The CDR3 DNA reads as TGTGCCAGCAGCCAACTAGCGGGGGGACCTAGCACAGATACGCAGTATTTT.

The chain is built from TRBV7-9 and TRBJ2-5; a weak D match, TRBD2 (6 bases). The CDR3 covers 15 residues. Trimming stripped 0 bases from V and 2 bases from J, with 10 bases between. Germline V lookup: CDR1 SEHNR, CDR2 FQNEAQ (reference sequence). CDR3 sequence: CASSLAVSGQETQYF. The DNA of the CDR3 is TGTGCCAGCAGCTTAGCGGTTAGCGGTCAAGAGACCCAGTACTTC.

The chain couples TRBV7-2 to TRBJ2-1, with TRBD2 matching 8 bases. The CDR3 is made up of 15 amino acids. J gave up 2 bases and V 5 bases, and 5 bases lay outside the gene matches. Germline V CDR1 and CDR2: SGHTA, FQGNSA. Here the CDR3 DNA reads TGTGCCAGCAGCCAAACAGCGGGAGCCTACAATGAGCAGTTCTTC. Translation gives CASSQTAGAYNEQFF.

This chain uses TRBV10-3 with TRBJ1-2; D remains ambiguous. V was cut by 3 bases and J by 8 bases, with 7 bases left in between. Germline CDR1 ENHRY, CDR2 SYGVKD. The CDR3 loop spans 11 amino acids. The CDR3 sequence: CAISDGEGYTF. CDR3 coding DNA: TGTGCCATCAGTGACGGGGAAGGCTACACCTTC.

The chain carries TRBV6-6 and TRBJ2-2, with TRBD2 matching 14 bases. Germline values: CDR1 MNHNY, CDR2 SVGAGI (reference sequence). The CDR3 totals 16 residues. The trim removed 4 bases at V and 7 bases at J, leaving 5 bases unmatched. The CDR3 is CASSWGLAGDGGELFF. CDR3 DNA: TGTGCCAGCAGTTGGGGACTAGCGGGAGACGGCGGGGAGCTGTTTTTT.

This clone was found a few times. The chain combines TRBV21-1 with TRBJ1-5; the table names TRBD1, a call not compared with the DNA. TRBV21-1 is flagged as a pseudogene. This CDR3 has 16 amino acids. The chain's CDR3 is CASSSLSNRVNQPQHF. In nucleotides, the CDR3 is TGTGCCAGCAGCAGCCTTTCAAACAGGGTCAATCAGCCCCAGCATTTT.

This chain uses TRBV28 with TRBJ2-7; D might be TRBD2 (6 bases). CDR1 is MDHEN and CDR2 is SYDVKM in the germline V gene. CDR3 length: 14 amino acids. V was clipped by 4 bases and J by 2 bases, with 12 bases between them. Here the CDR3 reads CASSSGTYPYEQYF. DNA of the CDR3: TGTGCCAGCAGTTCTGGGACTTACCCCTACGAGCAGTACTTC.

A few counts support this clone. The gene calls are TRBV27 and TRBJ2-1; 8 bases line up with TRBD2. The germline gives CDR1 MNHEY, CDR2 SMNVEV (reference sequence). This CDR3 is built from 15 residues. Unmatched junction bases numbered 5, after V lost 3 bases and J lost 4 bases. The CDR3 DNA sequence: TGTGCCAGCAGTTTGTTTCTAGCGGGTTACAATGAGCAGTTCTTC. It translates to CASSLFLAGYNEQFF.

J is TRBJ2-1 and V is TRBV4-1; a weak D match, TRBD2 (5 bases). The CDR3 contains 14 residues. V dropped 1 base and J dropped 5 bases, with 9 bases sitting between them. The germline V gene has CDR1 MGHRA and CDR2 YSYEKL. The DNA for the CDR3 is TGCGCCAGCAGCCAAGTAGCGACCCACAATGAGCAGTTCTTC. Translating gives CASSQVATHNEQFF.

The rearrangement joins TRBV4-1 to TRBJ1-5; a weak D match, TRBD1 (5 bases). Germline V lookup: CDR1 MGHRA, CDR2 YSYEKL. This CDR3 is 15 amino acids long. Trimming pared 1 base from V and 0 bases from J, leaving 7 bases between. The CDR3 coding sequence is TGCGCCAGCAGCCAAGGACAGTATAGCAATCAGCCCCAGCATTTT. Amino acids: CASSQGQYSNQPQHF.

The chain is built from TRBV25-1 and TRBJ2-7, with 12 bases matching TRBD2. CDR3 length: 15 residues. V lost 4 bases to trimming and J lost 4 bases; unmatched junction nucleotides: 5. Germline values: CDR1 MGHDK, CDR2 SYGVNS. CDR3 coding DNA: TGTGCCAGCAGTGGGGCGACTAGCGGGAGTTACGAGCAGTACTTC. Amino acid sequence: CASSGATSGSYEQYF.

The chain combines TRBV11-3 with TRBJ2-1, with D maybe TRBD2 (5 bases). V was shortened by 0 bases and J by 3 bases, with 9 bases between the two germline ends. The CDR3 sequence is 15 residues long. The germline V gene encodes CDR1 SGHNT and CDR2 YENEEA. The chain's CDR3 is CASSLDRGGYNEQFF. The CDR3 DNA reads TGTGCCAGCAGCTTAGATCGTGGAGGCTACAATGAGCAGTTCTTC.

This chain links TRBV11-1 with TRBJ2-2; 11 bases agree with TRBD2. V shed 6 bases and J 2 bases; nucleotides not matched to a gene: 2. Germline V gives CDR1 SGHAT, CDR2 FQDESV (reference sequence). The CDR3 consists of 15 residues. In DNA form, the CDR3 reads TGTGCCAGCAGACGACTAGCGGGAAACACCGGGGAGCTGTTTTTT. Translating gives CASRRLAGNTGELFF. Together with reference TRBV11-1 and TRBJ2-2, the CDR3 gives the full variable domain: EAEVAQSPRYKITEKSQAVAFWCDPISGHATLYWYRQILGQGPELLVQFQDESVVDDSQLPKDRFSAERLKGVDSTLKIQPAELGDSAMYLCASRRLAGNTGELFFGEGSRLTVL.

The V gene is TRBV7-8, the J gene TRBJ2-2; 8 positions match TRBD1. Germline CDR1 reads SGHVS; CDR2 reads FQNEAQ. The CDR3 consists of 15 residues. V lost 8 bases, J lost 5 bases, and 10 bases stayed unmatched. The CDR3 coding sequence is TGTGCCAGCTGGCCAGGGGGCGTGATGACCGGGGAGCTGTTTTTT. It codes for CASWPGGVMTGELFF.

The V and J genes are TRBV5-1 and TRBJ2-7, with D possibly being TRBD2 (6 bases). Trimming took 0 bases from V and 4 from J, leaving 11 bases between them. Germline V gives CDR1 SGHRS, CDR2 YFSETQ. This CDR3 region has 14 residues. CDR3: CASSLAGGNYEQYF. The CDR3 nucleotides are TGCGCCAGCAGCTTGGCCGGCGGGAATTACGAGCAGTACTTC.

V usage is TRBV19 and J usage is TRBJ1-6; maybe TRBD1 (6 bases). The CDR3 runs 16 residues. Between the trimmed V and J ends, which lost 3 bases and 10 bases, there was a span of 19 bases. Germline V gene data show CDR1 as LNHDA and CDR2 as SQIVND (reference sequence). Here the CDR3 DNA reads TGTGCCAGTAGTATGGGGTTAAGCCAGGGGATGTCACCCCTCCACTTT. Protein: CASSMGLSQGMSPLHF.

This clone has only one observation. The chain has TRBV10-3 and TRBJ2-1; D call uncertain. CDR3 length: 15 residues. Looked up from germline, CDR1 is ENHRY and CDR2 is SYGVKD. Trimming removed 0 bases at V and 5 bases at J, with 11 bases between. DNA for the CDR3: TGTGCCATCAGTGAGTCGATGTCGAGCAACAATGAGCAGTTCTTC. Translating gives CAISESMSSNNEQFF.

This chain connects TRBV4-3 to TRBJ2-2, with 9 positions matching TRBD2. J was trimmed by 8 bases and V by 4 bases; bases with no gene match: 2. Per germline, CDR1 LGHNA and CDR2 YSLEER. The CDR3 is 13 residues long. CDR3 amino acids: CASSLSGSGELFF. In nucleotides, the CDR3 is TGCGCCAGCAGCCTTAGCGGGAGTGGGGAGCTGTTTTTT.

The rearrangement joins TRBV5-5 to TRBJ1-4, with 7 bases identical to TRBD1. V shed 2 bases and J 7 bases; nucleotides not matched to a gene: 8. The length of the CDR3 is 15 residues. CDR1 SGHKS and CDR2 YYEKEE come from the germline V gene (reference sequence). CDR3 protein: CASSLTRQGGEKLFF. The CDR3 bases are TGTGCCAGCAGCTTAACCCGCCAGGGGGGTGAAAAACTGTTTTTT.